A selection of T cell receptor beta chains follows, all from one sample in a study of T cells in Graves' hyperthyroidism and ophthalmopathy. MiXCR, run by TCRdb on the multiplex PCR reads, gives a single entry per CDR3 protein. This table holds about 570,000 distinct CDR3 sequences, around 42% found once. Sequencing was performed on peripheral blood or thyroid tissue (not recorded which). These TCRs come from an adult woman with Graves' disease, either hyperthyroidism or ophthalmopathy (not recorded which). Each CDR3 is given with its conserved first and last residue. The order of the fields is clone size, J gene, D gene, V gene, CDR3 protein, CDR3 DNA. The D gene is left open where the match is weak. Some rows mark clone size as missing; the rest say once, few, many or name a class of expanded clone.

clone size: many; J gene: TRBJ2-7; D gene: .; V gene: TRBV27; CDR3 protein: CASSLSTTANYEQYF; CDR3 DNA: TGTGCCAGCAGTTTATCGACGACAGCGAACTACGAGCAGTACTTC
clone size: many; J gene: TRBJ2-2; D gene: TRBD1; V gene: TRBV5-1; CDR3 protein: CASSLQGAPNTGELFF; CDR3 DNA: TGCGCCAGCAGCTTACAGGGGGCCCCGAACACCGGGGAGCTGTTTTTT
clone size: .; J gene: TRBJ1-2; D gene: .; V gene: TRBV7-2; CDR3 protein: CASRGGARYGYTF; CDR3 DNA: TGTGCCAGCAGGGGGGGCGCGCGGTATGGCTACACCTTC
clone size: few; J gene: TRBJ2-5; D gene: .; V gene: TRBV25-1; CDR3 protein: CASSELVGGSGTQYF; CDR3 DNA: TGTGCCAGCAGTGAATTGGTGGGAGGAAGCGGGACCCAGTACTTC
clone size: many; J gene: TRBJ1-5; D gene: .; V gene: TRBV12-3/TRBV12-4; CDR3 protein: CASASSRNQPQHF; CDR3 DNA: TGTGCCAGCGCCTCTAGTAGAAATCAGCCCCAGCATTTT
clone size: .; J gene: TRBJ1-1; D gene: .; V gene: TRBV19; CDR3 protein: CASSMMVNTEAFF; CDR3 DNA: TGTGCCAGTAGTATGATGGTGAACACTGAAGCTTTCTTT
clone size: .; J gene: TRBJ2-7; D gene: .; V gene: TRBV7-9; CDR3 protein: CASSASQTSTYEQYF; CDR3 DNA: TGTGCCAGCAGTGCTAGCCAGACTAGTACCTACGAGCAGTACTTC
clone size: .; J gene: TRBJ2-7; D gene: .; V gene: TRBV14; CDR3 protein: CASMGGTLTYEQYF; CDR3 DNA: TGTGCCAGCATGGGCGGGACCCTGACCTACGAGCAGTACTTC
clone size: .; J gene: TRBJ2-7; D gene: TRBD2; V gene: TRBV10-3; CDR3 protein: CATGLAGTYEQYF; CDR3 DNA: TGTGCCACCGGACTAGCGGGGACCTACGAGCAGTACTTC
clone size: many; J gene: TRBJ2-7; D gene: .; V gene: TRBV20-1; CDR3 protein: CSARDRAGWIYEQYF; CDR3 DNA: TGCAGTGCTAGAGATCGGGCAGGTTGGATCTACGAGCAGTACTTC
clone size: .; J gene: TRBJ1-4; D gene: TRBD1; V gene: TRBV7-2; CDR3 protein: CASSLGLQGNEKLFF; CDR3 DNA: TGTGCCAGCAGCCTCGGGTTACAGGGGAATGAAAAACTGTTTTTT
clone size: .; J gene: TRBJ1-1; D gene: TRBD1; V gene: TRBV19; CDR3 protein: CASKSTGGYGAFF; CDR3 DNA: TGTGCCAGTAAGAGCACAGGGGGCTATGGAGCTTTCTTT
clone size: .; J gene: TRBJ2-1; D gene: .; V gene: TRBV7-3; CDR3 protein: CASSLIPAGSSYNEQFF; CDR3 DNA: TGTGCCAGCAGCTTAATACCGGCGGGGAGCTCCTACAATGAGCAGTTCTTC
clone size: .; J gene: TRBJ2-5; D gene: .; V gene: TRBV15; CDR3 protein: CATSRDPEETQYF; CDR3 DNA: TGTGCCACCAGCAGAGATCCAGAAGAGACCCAGTACTTC